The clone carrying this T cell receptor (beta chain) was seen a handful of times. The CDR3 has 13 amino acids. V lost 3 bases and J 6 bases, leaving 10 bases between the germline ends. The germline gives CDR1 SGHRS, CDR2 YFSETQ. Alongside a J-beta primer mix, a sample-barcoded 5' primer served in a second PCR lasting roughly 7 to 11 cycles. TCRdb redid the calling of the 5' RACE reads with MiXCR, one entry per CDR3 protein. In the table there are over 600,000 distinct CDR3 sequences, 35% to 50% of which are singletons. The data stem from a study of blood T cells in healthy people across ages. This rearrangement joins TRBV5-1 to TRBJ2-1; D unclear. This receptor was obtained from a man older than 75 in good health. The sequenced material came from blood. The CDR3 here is CASSSTVTNEQFF. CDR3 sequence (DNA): TGCGCCAGCAGCTCTACAGTGACCAATGAGCAGTTCTTC.